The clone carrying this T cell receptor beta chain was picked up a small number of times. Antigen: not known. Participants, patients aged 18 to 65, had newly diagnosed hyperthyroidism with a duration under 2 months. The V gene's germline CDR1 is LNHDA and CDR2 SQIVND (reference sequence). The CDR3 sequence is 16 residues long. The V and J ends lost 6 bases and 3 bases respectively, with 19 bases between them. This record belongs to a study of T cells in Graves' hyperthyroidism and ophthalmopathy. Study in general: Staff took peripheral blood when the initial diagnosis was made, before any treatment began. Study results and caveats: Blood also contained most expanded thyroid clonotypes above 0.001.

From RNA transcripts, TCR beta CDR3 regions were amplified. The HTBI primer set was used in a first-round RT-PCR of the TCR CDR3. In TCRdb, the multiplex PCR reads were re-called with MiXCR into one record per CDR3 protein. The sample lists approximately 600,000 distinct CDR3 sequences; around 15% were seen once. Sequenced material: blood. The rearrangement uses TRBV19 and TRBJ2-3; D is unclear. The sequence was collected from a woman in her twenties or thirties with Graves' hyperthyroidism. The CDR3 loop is CASSPRPWEGTDTQYF. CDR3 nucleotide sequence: TGTGCCAGTAGCCCAAGGCCCTGGGAAGGGACAGATACGCAGTATTTT. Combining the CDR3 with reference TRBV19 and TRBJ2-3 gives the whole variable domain DGGITQSPKYLFRKEGQNVTLSCEQNLNHDAMYWYRQDPGQGLRLIYYSQIVNDFQKGDIAEGYSVSREKKESFPLTVTSAQKNPTAFYLCASSPRPWEGTDTQYFGPGTRLTVL.